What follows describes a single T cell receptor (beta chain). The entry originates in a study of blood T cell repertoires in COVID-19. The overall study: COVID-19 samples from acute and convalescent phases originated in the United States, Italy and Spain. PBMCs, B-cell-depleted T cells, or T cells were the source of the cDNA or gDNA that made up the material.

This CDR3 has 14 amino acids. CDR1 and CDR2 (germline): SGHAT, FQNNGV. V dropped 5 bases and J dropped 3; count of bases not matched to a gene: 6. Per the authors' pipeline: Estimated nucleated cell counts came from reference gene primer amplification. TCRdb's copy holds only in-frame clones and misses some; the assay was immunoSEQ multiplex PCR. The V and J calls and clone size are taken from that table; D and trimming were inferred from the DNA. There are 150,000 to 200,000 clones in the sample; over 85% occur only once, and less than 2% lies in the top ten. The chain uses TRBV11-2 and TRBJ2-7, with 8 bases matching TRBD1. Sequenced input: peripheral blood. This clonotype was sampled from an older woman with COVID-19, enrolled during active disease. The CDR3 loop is CASSHDRGGYEQYF. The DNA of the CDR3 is TGTGCCAGCAGCCACGACAGGGGAGGCTACGAGCAGTACTTC.